The 32 T cell receptor beta chains reported below all come from one sample, sequenced in a study of OX40 agonist ivuxolimab in advanced cancers. Clones were sequenced by immunoSEQ multiplex PCR, and TCRdb holds only the in-frame ones, with some missing. The sample has 37,000 or so clones; about 82% are singletons. The starting material was CD4+ or CD8+ T cells sorted from blood, obtained in a trial of the OX40 agonist ivuxolimab. These receptors all come from an adult with an advanced solid tumor such as melanoma, head and neck, liver or kidney cancer.

The chain joins TRBV7-3 to TRBJ2-1; 10 positions agree with TRBD1. The CDR3 spans 14 residues. V was pared by 3 bases and J by 8 bases, with 4 bases of the junction left unmatched. Germline lookup yields CDR1 SGHTA and CDR2 FQGTGA. The chain's CDR3 is CASSLDRGVDEQFF. For the CDR3, the DNA is TGTGCCAGCAGCTTGGACAGGGGGGTAGATGAGCAGTTCTTC.

As DNA, the CDR3 is TGTGCCAGCAGCTTGGCCCCTGGACGATCGAACACTGAAGCTTTCTTT. As protein: CASSLAPGRSNTEAFF. V and J are TRBV5-6 and TRBJ1-1; unclear D gene. The CDR3 covers 16 residues. The germline V gene encodes CDR1 SGHDT and CDR2 YYEEEE. The germline V and J ends were trimmed by 0 bases and 1 base, with 13 bases remaining between them.

The J gene is TRBJ2-1, the V gene TRBV29-1, with 8 bases that match TRBD1. Looked up from germline, CDR1 is SQVTM and CDR2 is ANQGSEA. The V gene end was trimmed by 4 bases and the J gene end by 9 bases; junction bases not matched to a gene: 8. This CDR3 has 13 amino acids. The CDR3 DNA is TGCAGCGTTGTACCAGGGGGCAAGGGTGAGCAGTTCTTC. Residues: CSVVPGGKGEQFF.

This clone was seen once. This chain connects TRBV7-9 to TRBJ1-1; no clear D gene. The CDR3 has 15 residues. Trimming stripped 5 bases from V and 2 bases from J, with 15 bases between. Germline loops: CDR1 SEHNR, CDR2 FQNEAQ (reference sequence). The CDR3 DNA reads as TGTGCCAGCAGCCCGCCGAATGAGGGAAACACTGAAGCTTTCTTT. It specifies CASSPPNEGNTEAFF.

The chain links TRBV6-5 to TRBJ2-7; 10 positions match TRBD1. Germline CDR1 is MNHEY and CDR2 is SVGAGI. CDR3 size: 15 residues. Trimming removed 2 bases from V and 5 bases from J; junction bases left unmatched: 6. The CDR3 reads CASSYDTGQGNEQYF. The CDR3 region has the DNA TGTGCCAGCAGTTACGATACGGGACAGGGGAACGAGCAGTACTTC.

The chain recombines TRBV5-1 with TRBJ2-5; D possibly matches TRBD1 or TRBD2 (5 bases each). CDR1 and CDR2 from the germline V gene are SGHRS and YFSETQ. This CDR3 contains 15 residues. The V gene lost 4 bases and the J gene lost 5 bases, with 18 bases spanning the gap. The CDR3 DNA reads as TGCGCCAGCAGCCTCACGGGGCCAAATGTCGAGACCCAGTACTTC. It codes for CASSLTGPNVETQYF.

The CDR3 DNA follows: TGTGCCTGGAGTACTGGCCTAGATACGCAGTATTTT. Translation gives CAWSTGLDTQYF. J is TRBJ2-3 and V is TRBV30; D is uncertain. The V gene lost 2 bases and the J gene lost 5 bases, with 8 bases spanning the gap. Germline lookup yields CDR1 GTSNPN and CDR2 SVGIG (reference sequence). This CDR3 contains 12 residues. Based on the CDR3 plus reference TRBV30 and TRBJ2-3, the full variable domain is SQTIHQWPATLVQPVGSPLSLECTVEGTSNPNLYWYRQAAGRGLQLLFYSVGIGQISSEVPQNLSASRPQDRQFILSSKKLLLSDSGFYLCAWSTGLDTQYFGPGTRLTVL.

The genes are TRBV6-1 and TRBJ1-2; 9 bases agree with TRBD1. The CDR3 contains 13 residues. V lost 5 bases, J lost 6 bases, and 4 bases stayed unmatched. Germline V gene sequence: CDR1 MNHNS, CDR2 SASEGT. CDR3 residues: CASSPRDRDGYTF. In nucleotides, the CDR3 is TGTGCCAGCAGTCCGCGGGACAGGGATGGCTACACCTTC.

The CDR3: CASSGHNSPLHF. In DNA form, the CDR3 reads TGTGCCAGCAGTGGCCATAATTCACCCCTCCACTTT. V gene TRBV2 combines with J gene TRBJ1-6; no reliable D call. Germline lookup yields CDR1 SNHLY and CDR2 FYNNEI. This CDR3 is 12 amino acids long. Trimming left V 4 bases short and J 5 bases short, with 3 bases between.

V and J are TRBV6-5 and TRBJ1-3; D gene ambiguous. V dropped 6 bases and J dropped 5 bases, with 11 bases sitting between them. This CDR3 spans 13 amino acids. Germline V gives CDR1 MNHEY, CDR2 SVGAGI. For the CDR3, the DNA is TGTGCCAGCAGAGAGATATCGCGAAACACCATATATTTT. Encoded protein: CASREISRNTIYF.

The genes are TRBV4-1 and TRBJ2-2, with 10 bases matching TRBD1. Per germline, CDR1 MGHRA and CDR2 YSYEKL. V was pared by 5 bases and J by 1 base, with 4 bases of the junction left unmatched. CDR3 length: 16 amino acids. CDR3 residues: CASSFRDRGNTGELFF. The DNA for the CDR3 is TGCGCCAGCAGCTTCCGGGACAGGGGGAACACCGGGGAGCTGTTTTTT.

This chain connects TRBV5-5 to TRBJ2-3; D is unresolved. The CDR3 is 13 residues long. V was trimmed by 0 bases and J by 0 bases, leaving 2 bases between them. Looked up from germline, CDR1 is SGHKS and CDR2 is YYEKEE (reference sequence). The chain's CDR3 is CASSLVSTDTQYF. The CDR3 region has the DNA TGTGCCAGCAGCTTGGTTAGCACAGATACGCAGTATTTT.

The chain uses TRBV7-9 and TRBJ1-2; tentatively, D is TRBD1 (6 bases). V shed 2 bases and J shed 8 bases, with 15 bases lying between them. The CDR3 is made up of 14 amino acids. Germline V gives CDR1 SEHNR, CDR2 FQNEAQ (reference sequence). The CDR3 reads CASSLRGSEGGYTF. CDR3 nucleotides: TGTGCCAGCAGCTTAAGGGGGTCAGAAGGGGGCTACACCTTC.

CDR3 sequence: CASSTRTGGISYNEQFF. CDR3 nucleotides: TGTGCCAGTAGTACGAGGACAGGGGGTATCTCCTACAATGAGCAGTTCTTC. J is TRBJ2-1 and V is TRBV19; 10 nucleotides match TRBD1. V trimming: 4 bases; J trimming: 0 bases; junction bases outside the gene matches: 6. The CDR3 loop spans 17 amino acids. CDR1 LNHDA and CDR2 SQIVND come from the germline V gene (reference sequence).

The chain couples TRBV4-1 to TRBJ2-5, with D perhaps matching TRBD1 (6 bases). The tail of the sequence fits TRBJ2-7 better, so the J call may be wrong. This CDR3 contains 17 residues. The germline CDR1 and CDR2 sequences are MGHRA and YSYEKL. The DNA of the CDR3 is TGCGCCAGCAGCCAAGGGAGCGGAAAACAGGGCCACTACGAGCAGTACTTC. It encodes CASSQGSGKQGHYEQYF.

This clone was seen just once. This chain joins TRBV29-1 and TRBJ2-7; no definite D call. Germline V gives CDR1 SQVTM, CDR2 ANQGSEA. The CDR3 totals 10 residues. V dropped 5 bases and J dropped 3 bases, with 5 bases sitting between them. The CDR3, as DNA: TGCAGCGTTAAGGACTACGAGCAGTACTTC. Residues: CSVKDYEQYF.

As DNA, the CDR3 is TGTGCCAGCAGCGTAGGGGACCGCACTGAAGCTTTCTTT. This encodes CASSVGDRTEAFF. This chain links TRBV9 with TRBJ1-1; a possible D gene is TRBD1 (5 bases). This CDR3 region has 13 residues. Germline-derived CDR1 and CDR2 are SGDLS and YYNGEE. Trimming pared 0 bases from V and 4 bases from J, leaving 7 bases between.

The chain joins TRBV6-1 to TRBJ1-6; D gene ambiguous. Germline CDR1 and CDR2: MNHNS and SASEGT. The CDR3 has 14 amino acids. V was clipped by 4 bases and J by 9 bases, with 13 bases between them. CDR3 amino acids: CASSASGVGSPLHF. In DNA, the CDR3 is TGTGCCAGCAGTGCCTCTGGGGTCGGTTCACCCCTCCACTTT.

This clone has a single count. The CDR3 sequence is CASSVGQGADEQYF. The CDR3 nucleotides read TGTGCCAGCAGTGTGGGACAGGGGGCTGATGAGCAGTACTTC. The chain employs TRBV6-1 and TRBJ2-7; 12 bases agree with TRBD1. V shed 4 bases and J 7 bases; nucleotides not matched to a gene: 5. The V gene's germline CDR1 is MNHNS and CDR2 SASEGT. This CDR3 has 14 amino acids.

The gene calls are TRBV6-6 and TRBJ2-5; the D is unclear. The CDR3 loop spans 11 amino acids. V lost 8 bases to trimming and J lost 2 bases, with 6 bases between them. In germline, CDR1 is MNHNY, CDR2 SVGAGI (reference sequence). DNA of the CDR3: TGTGCCAGCGCAGTTCAAGAGACCCAGTACTTC. This gives the protein CASAVQETQYF.

The genes are TRBV5-8 and TRBJ1-5, with D unclear. The CDR3 has 14 amino acids. The V gene's germline CDR1 is SGHTS and CDR2 YDEGEE. Trimming took off 2 bases at V and 6 bases at J, with 12 bases between the two ends. Written as DNA, the CDR3 is TGTGCCAGCAGCTTTGGGGAATTACGTCAGCCCCAGCATTTT. Translation: CASSFGELRQPQHF.

A single count supports this clone. This chain uses TRBV2 with TRBJ1-5; possible D gene TRBD1, 5 bases. The CDR3 runs to 15 residues. CDR1 and CDR2 from the germline V gene are SNHLY and FYNNEI. Trimming left V 1 base short and J 6 bases short, with 13 bases between. Written as DNA, the CDR3 is TGTGCCAGCAGTGAAGGTTCGTCAGGGTCTCAGCCCCAGCATTTT. This gives the protein CASSEGSSGSQPQHF.

The chain employs TRBV5-4 and TRBJ2-1, with 11 bases identical to TRBD1. The V and J ends lost 2 bases and 4 bases, in that order; junction bases with no gene match: 14. Germline CDR1 and CDR2: SGHNT and YYREEE (reference sequence). This CDR3 has 19 amino acids. The CDR3 protein is CASSFLGSSWDRGYNEQFF. CDR3 DNA sequence: TGTGCCAGCAGCTTCCTTGGGAGTTCTTGGGACAGGGGGTACAATGAGCAGTTCTTC. The full variable domain, with the rest looked up from reference TRBV5-4 and TRBJ2-1, is ETGVTQSPTHLIKTRGQQVTLRCSSQSGHNTVSWYQQALGQGPQFIFQYYREEENGRGNFPPRFSGLQFPNYSSELNVNALELDDSALYLCASSFLGSSWDRGYNEQFFGPGTRLTVL.

The rearrangement uses TRBV5-1 and TRBJ1-6, with TRBD1 as a possible D gene (5 bases). The length of the CDR3 is 16 residues. The V and J ends lost 0 bases and 7 bases respectively, with 14 bases between them. Germline CDR1 SGHRS, CDR2 YFSETQ. CDR3 DNA sequence: TGCGCCAGCAGCTTGGAAGGAGGGGCAATGAATTCACCCCTCCACTTT. This codes for CASSLEGGAMNSPLHF.

In DNA, the CDR3 is TGCGCCAGCAGCTTGAGCCAAGCCTACGAGCAGTACTTC. This encodes CASSLSQAYEQYF. This chain connects TRBV5-1 to TRBJ2-5; D uncertain. The J call is doubtful: the DNA matches TRBJ2-7 better. This CDR3 has 13 amino acids. From germline, CDR1 is SGHRS and CDR2 YFSETQ.

The V call is TRBV6-6, the J call TRBJ2-3; 10 bases agree with TRBD2. V shed 4 bases, J shed 0 bases, and the junction held 1 base outside the gene matches. This CDR3 contains 15 residues. Germline V lookup: CDR1 MNHNY, CDR2 SVGAGI (reference sequence). CDR3 sequence reads: CASSSSGGSTDTQYF. The DNA for the CDR3 is TGTGCCAGCAGTTCTAGCGGGGGTAGCACAGATACGCAGTATTTT.

This clone showed up just a few times. The chain links TRBV2 to TRBJ2-2; tentatively, D is TRBD1 (5 bases). The ends were cut back, 8 bases at V and 3 bases at J, with 13 bases in the middle. Germline-derived CDR1 and CDR2 are SNHLY and FYNNEI. This CDR3 is built from 14 residues. CDR3 nucleotides: TGTGCCAGCTGCCAGGGTAGGGACACCGGGGAGCTGTTTTTT. Its protein is CASCQGRDTGELFF. The full variable domain, rest sourced from reference TRBV2 and TRBJ2-2, is EPEVTQTPSHQVTQMGQEVILRCVPISNHLYFYWYRQILGQKVEFLVSFYNNEISEKSEIFDDQFSVERPDGSNFTLKIRSTKLEDSAMYFCASCQGRDTGELFFGEGSRLTVL.

The V gene is TRBV5-6, the J gene TRBJ2-2; 8 bases fit TRBD1. The CDR3 extends over 15 amino acids. CDR1 SGHDT and CDR2 YYEEEE come from the germline V gene. V was clipped by 6 bases and J by 4 bases; unmatched bases: 8. The CDR3 spells CASIPTGDATGELFF. The CDR3 DNA follows: TGTGCCAGCATCCCGACAGGGGACGCCACCGGGGAGCTGTTTTTT.

The V call is TRBV5-1, the J call TRBJ2-7; TRBD1 matches 10 bases. This CDR3 comprises 15 residues. CDR1 and CDR2 from the germline V gene are SGHRS and YFSETQ. V lost 0 bases, J lost 0 bases, and 0 bases stayed unmatched. The CDR3 nucleotides read TGCGCCAGCAGCTTGGGACAGGGGGCCTCCTACGAGCAGTACTTC. It specifies CASSLGQGASYEQYF.

The genes are TRBV5-4 and TRBJ1-1; 12 nucleotides agree with TRBD1. Per the germline V gene, CDR1 is SGHNT and CDR2 is YYREEE (reference sequence). Trimming cost V 4 bases and J 3 bases; bases outside gene matches: 7. This CDR3 has 16 amino acids. In nucleotides, the CDR3 is TGTGCCAGCAGCCAGGGACAGGGGGCAGGGTACACTGAAGCTTTCTTT. Protein: CASSQGQGAGYTEAFF.

The chain has TRBV2 and TRBJ2-3, with TRBD2 matching 14 bases. Germline V gene sequence: CDR1 SNHLY, CDR2 FYNNEI. The length of the CDR3 is 14 residues. Trimming cost V 8 bases and J 8 bases; bases outside gene matches: 6. The DNA of the CDR3 is TGTGCCAGCGGGGGACTAGCGGGGGAGGGTACGCAGTATTTT. Translating gives CASGGLAGEGTQYF.

The rearrangement uses TRBV6-1 and TRBJ2-1; D gene ambiguous. The CDR3 totals 13 residues. Trimming cost V 3 bases and J 10 bases, with 13 bases left between them. Germline V gene sequence: CDR1 MNHNS, CDR2 SASEGT. The CDR3 is CASSENLLGEQFF. In nucleotides, the CDR3 is TGTGCCAGCAGTGAGAACCTCCTAGGGGAGCAGTTCTTC.